The 25 T cell receptor beta chains given below trace back to one sample, sequenced in a study of cytomegalovirus exposure and HLA in healthy donors. Primers: 60 Vbeta forward and 13 Jbeta reverse. Libraries were prepared by immunoSEQ multiplex PCR; TCRdb keeps only in-frame clonotypes and omits some of them. In the table there are around 140,000 clones, roughly 80% of which are singletons. The sample was PBMCs. The origin of the receptors is a female donor in good health and CMV-seronegative.

This rearrangement joins TRBV5-1 to TRBJ1-1; TRBD1 agrees at 7 bases. V shed 4 bases, J shed 1 base, and the junction held 13 bases outside the gene matches. The CDR3 runs to 17 residues. CDR1 and CDR2 from the germline V gene are SGHRS and YFSETQ. The DNA for the CDR3 is TGCGCCAGCAGCCAATGGGGCCCGACAGGGAGGAACACTGAAGCTTTCTTT. Translated, it gives CASSQWGPTGRNTEAFF.

This clone was seen more than once but under ten times. The chain recombines TRBV6-5 with TRBJ1-6, with D possibly TRBD1 on 6 matching bases. V dropped 0 bases and J dropped 7 bases, with 10 bases sitting between them. In germline, CDR1 is MNHEY, CDR2 SVGAGI. The CDR3 runs 15 residues. CDR3 sequence (DNA): TGTGCCAGCAGTTACTCGCGGGGGCGGAATTCACCCCTCCACTTT. Protein sequence: CASSYSRGRNSPLHF.

The chain combines TRBV13 with TRBJ2-3, with 8 positions matching TRBD2. The CDR3 runs to 14 residues. Germline loops: CDR1 PRHDT, CDR2 FYEKMQ (reference sequence). Trimming removed 5 bases from V and 6 bases from J; junction bases left unmatched: 7. The CDR3 region is CASSNAPGGDTQYF. DNA for the CDR3: TGTGCCAGCAGCAATGCACCGGGAGGGGATACGCAGTATTTT.

This chain links TRBV30 with TRBJ1-1; D gene uncertain. This CDR3 contains 11 residues. Germline lookup yields CDR1 GTSNPN and CDR2 SVGIG (reference sequence). V was pared by 2 bases and J by 6 bases, with 7 bases between. In nucleotides, the CDR3 is TGTGCCTGGAGTTGGGAGGCTGAAGCTTTCTTT. Protein sequence: CAWSWEAEAFF.

This clone has just a few counts. V gene TRBV25-1 combines with J gene TRBJ1-1; the match to TRBD1 covers 7 bases. The CDR3 is made up of 18 amino acids. Germline CDR1 is MGHDK and CDR2 is SYGVNS. J gave up 0 bases and V 5 bases, and 15 bases lay outside the gene matches. The CDR3 region is CASSPDMRRQGMNTEAFF. For the CDR3, the DNA is TGTGCCAGCAGTCCCGATATGAGACGACAGGGAATGAACACTGAAGCTTTCTTT.

The V and J genes are TRBV29-1 and TRBJ1-3; TRBD1 might be the D (5 bases). V lost 3 bases and J 0 bases, leaving 9 bases between the germline ends. The CDR3 spans 14 residues. In germline, CDR1 is SQVTM, CDR2 ANQGSEA. DNA of the CDR3: TGCAGCGTTGAGGAGGGGAACTCTGGAAACACCATATATTTT. Its translation is CSVEEGNSGNTIYF.

The genes are TRBV6-6 and TRBJ1-4; no definite D call. Trimming took 2 bases from V and 8 from J, leaving 12 bases between them. CDR1 MNHNY and CDR2 SVGAGI come from the germline V gene (reference sequence). The CDR3 runs 14 residues. CDR3 residues: CASSYPATFEKLFF. The CDR3 nucleotides read TGTGCCAGCAGTTACCCCGCGACATTCGAAAAACTGTTTTTT.

The V call is TRBV11-3, the J call TRBJ2-7, with TRBD2 identical over 10 bases. The CDR3 runs 16 residues. In germline, CDR1 is SGHNT, CDR2 YENEEA. V lost 3 bases and J lost 6; bases outside the gene matches: 11. The CDR3 coding sequence is TGTGCCAGCAGCTTGATTCTAGCGGGGGCAGAGCTCGAGCAGTACTTC. This encodes CASSLILAGAELEQYF.

This chain uses TRBV5-3 with TRBJ2-4; TRBD1 agrees at 7 bases. TRBV5-3 is known as an ORF, though its function is uncertain. The CDR3 consists of 16 residues. V shed 4 bases, J shed 1 base, and the junction held 8 bases outside the gene matches. CDR3 DNA sequence: TGTGCCAGAAGCGGACAGGAGAGGATGGCCAAAAACATTCAGTACTTC. Translating gives CARSGQERMAKNIQYF.

This chain connects TRBV6-6 to TRBJ2-1; the D is unclear. The V end was cut by 0 bases, the J end by 9 bases, with 12 bases between. CDR3 length: 14 residues. The germline CDR1 and CDR2 sequences are MNHNY and SVGAGI (reference sequence). The CDR3: CASSYSTVQPEQFF. The CDR3 DNA follows: TGTGCCAGCAGTTACTCGACTGTGCAGCCTGAGCAGTTCTTC.

This clone has a handful of counts. The V call is TRBV7-9, the J call TRBJ1-4; TRBD1 matches 8 bases. The CDR3 extends over 16 amino acids. CDR1 and CDR2 (germline): SEHNR, FQNEAQ (reference sequence). The V segment lost 2 bases and the J segment 8 bases; nucleotides outside the gene matches: 10. The CDR3, as DNA: TGTGCCAGCAGCTTATCTTCACAGGGGGGAGGCGAAAAACTGTTTTTT. Its translation: CASSLSSQGGGEKLFF.

The chain carries TRBV18 and TRBJ2-1; 8 bases are a match to TRBD1. Trimming cost V 0 bases and J 4 bases; bases outside gene matches: 2. Germline CDR1 reads KGHSH; CDR2 reads LQKENI. The CDR3 totals 15 residues. In DNA form, the CDR3 reads TGTGCCAGCTCACCACCAGGGACAGGATACAATGAGCAGTTCTTC. The encoded protein is CASSPPGTGYNEQFF. The whole variable domain, filled in from reference TRBV18 and TRBJ2-1, reads NAGVMQNPRHLVRRRGQEARLRCSPMKGHSHVYWYRQLPEEGLKFMVYLQKENIIDESGMPKERFSAEFPKEGPSILRIQQVVRGDSAAYFCASSPPGTGYNEQFFGPGTRLTVL.

The chain employs TRBV28 and TRBJ2-3; D uncertain. Germline CDR1 is MDHEN and CDR2 is SYDVKM. The CDR3 sequence is 12 residues long. V lost 7 bases and J 0 bases, leaving 5 bases between the germline ends. The CDR3 is CASTTSTDTQYF. CDR3 bases: TGTGCCAGCACAACTAGCACAGATACGCAGTATTTT.

In regard to this clone: Different DNA sequences within this sample yield the same CDR3. CDR3 region: CASSSAYEQYF. The CDR3 DNA reads as TGTGCCAGCAGTTCCGCCTACGAGCAGTACTTC. V and J are TRBV27 and TRBJ2-7; the D is unclear. The V gene's germline CDR1 is MNHEY and CDR2 SMNVEV (reference sequence). The CDR3 covers 11 residues. Deletions cut 4 bases from V and 2 bases from J, with 3 bases between.

This rearrangement joins TRBV5-1 to TRBJ2-3; D might be TRBD1 (5 bases). Trimming stripped 4 bases from V and 1 base from J, with 10 bases between. Germline loops: CDR1 SGHRS, CDR2 YFSETQ. This CDR3 spans 14 amino acids. CDR3 sequence reads: CASSPQTGTDTQYF. DNA for the CDR3: TGCGCCAGCAGCCCCCAGACAGGCACAGATACGCAGTATTTT.

The rearrangement links TRBV13 to TRBJ2-1, with TRBD1 matching over 8 bases. This CDR3 region has 15 residues. The germline V gene has CDR1 PRHDT and CDR2 FYEKMQ (reference sequence). V gave up 6 bases and J gave up 7 bases; unmatched junction bases: 11. CDR3 nucleotides: TGTGCCAGCAGGATAACCGGGACAGGAGCTAATGAGCAGTTCTTC. As protein: CASRITGTGANEQFF.

V is TRBV10-3 and J is TRBJ1-1, with D possibly TRBD1 on 5 matching bases. The ends were cut back, 8 bases at V and 9 bases at J, with 13 bases in the middle. CDR1 and CDR2 (germline): ENHRY, SYGVKD. This CDR3 has 11 residues. CDR3 DNA: TGTGCCATCCGGACGGGGGGGAAAGCTTTCTTT. Protein: CAIRTGGKAFF.

This clone was seen once. The chain combines TRBV7-9 with TRBJ2-7, with 9 bases aligning to TRBD1. V was pared by 7 bases and J by 6 bases, with 16 bases of the junction left unmatched. Germline V gene data show CDR1 as SEHNR and CDR2 as FQNEAQ (reference sequence). This CDR3 spans 16 amino acids. In nucleotides, the CDR3 is TGTGCCAGCACTTCAAACCGGGACAGGGTGCTGAGCGAGCAGTACTTC. Its translation: CASTSNRDRVLSEQYF.

The chain has TRBV19 and TRBJ2-7; D not resolved. The CDR3 spans 15 residues. V was shortened by 5 bases and J by 0 bases, with 14 bases between the two germline ends. Germline V lookup: CDR1 LNHDA, CDR2 SQIVND (reference sequence). CDR3 bases: TGTGCCAGTAGTCCCCCTAACAGCTTCTCCTACGAGCAGTACTTC. Residues: CASSPPNSFSYEQYF.

The chain recombines TRBV28 with TRBJ1-4; weak D call: TRBD1 (6 bases). Trimming took off 4 bases at V and 10 bases at J, with 16 bases between the two ends. Germline V gene lookup returns CDR1 MDHEN and CDR2 SYDVKM. This CDR3 spans 14 amino acids. The DNA of the CDR3 is TGTGCCAGCAGTTCTCAGGGGCGGTTCGGAAAACTGTTTTTT. Translation gives CASSSQGRFGKLFF.

The CDR3: CASSLYRRWQGLPDTQYF. In DNA, the CDR3 is TGTGCCAGCAGTTTATATCGTAGGTGGCAGGGTTTGCCAGATACGCAGTATTTT. The chain uses TRBV28 and TRBJ2-3; D is perhaps TRBD1 (5 bases). The CDR3 sequence is 18 residues long. V was shortened by 1 base and J by 4 bases, with 21 bases between the two germline ends. Germline CDR1 reads MDHEN; CDR2 reads SYDVKM.

The gene calls are TRBV7-3 and TRBJ2-1, with 7 bases matching TRBD2. This CDR3 spans 16 amino acids. The V segment lost 5 bases and the J segment 5 bases; nucleotides outside the gene matches: 12. Germline CDR1 SGHTA, CDR2 FQGTGA. CDR3 nucleotide sequence: TGTGCCAGCAGCAACTTTGGACCGGGACTAAACAATGAGCAGTTCTTC. This sequence encodes CASSNFGPGLNNEQFF.

This clone came up once. The chain joins TRBV6-5 to TRBJ2-7; 9 bases line up with TRBD1. Germline values: CDR1 MNHEY, CDR2 SVGAGI. The V and J ends lost 6 bases and 5 bases, in that order; junction bases with no gene match: 5. The CDR3 covers 13 residues. The CDR3 DNA follows: TGTGCCAGCAGAGGACAGGGGTCGCACGAGCAGTACTTC. Its protein is CASRGQGSHEQYF.

V is TRBV13 and J is TRBJ2-3; 9 bases are a match to TRBD1. J was trimmed by 4 bases and V by 5 bases; bases with no gene match: 16. The CDR3 loop spans 18 amino acids. Looked up from germline, CDR1 is PRHDT and CDR2 is FYEKMQ (reference sequence). CDR3: CASSPAQGAGTWADTQYF. The CDR3 DNA follows: TGTGCCAGCAGCCCAGCACAGGGGGCCGGGACGTGGGCAGATACGCAGTATTTT.

CDR3 nucleotide sequence: TGTGCCAGCAGGGACAGGCCATCGGGGCGCGAGCAGTACTTC. Protein product: CASRDRPSGREQYF. The rearrangement links TRBV2 to TRBJ2-7, with 7 bases aligning to TRBD1. There are 14 residues in the CDR3. After removal of 6 bases from V and 6 bases from J, the junction contained 11 bases not matched to a gene. Germline CDR1 and CDR2: SNHLY and FYNNEI. The full variable domain, its missing parts supplied by reference TRBV2 and TRBJ2-7, is EPEVTQTPSHQVTQMGQEVILRCVPISNHLYFYWYRQILGQKVEFLVSFYNNEISEKSEIFDDQFSVERPDGSNFTLKIRSTKLEDSAMYFCASRDRPSGREQYFGPGTRLTVT.